This TCR beta chain appears in the sequencing data of a study of beta chain features in type 1 diabetes. The sample holds one count of this clone. What it binds is not known. V lost 6 bases and J lost 3; bases outside the gene matches: 11. The germline gives CDR1 LNHDA, CDR2 SQIVND (reference sequence). This CDR3 comprises 15 residues. Regarding the study as a whole: Type 1 diabetes patients had moderately but significantly shorter TCRB CDR3s in all four CD4+ subsets.

Investigators reverse transcribed all isolated RNA, so they sequenced expressed TCRB transcripts. Clones were read by immunoSEQ multiplex PCR, and TCRdb kept only the in-frame ones, dropping some. The table has approximately 260,000 clones, 20% to 25% seen once. Sequenced material: naive CD4+ T cells from blood. The TCR comes from a woman aged 30 to 39 with type 1 diabetes. The chain uses TRBV19 and TRBJ2-7; 7 bases agree with TRBD1. The CDR3 protein is CASSRSTGSSYEQYF. Written as DNA, the CDR3 is TGTGCCAGTAGCCGTTCGACAGGGTCTAGCTACGAGCAGTACTTC. The variable domain in full, with the rest retrieved from reference TRBV19 and TRBJ2-7, is DGGITQSPKYLFRKEGQNVTLSCEQNLNHDAMYWYRQDPGQGLRLIYYSQIVNDFQKGDIAEGYSVSREKKESFPLTVTSAQKNPTAFYLCASSRSTGSSYEQYFGPGTRLTVT.